These 23 T cell receptor beta chains were all obtained from the same sample, sequenced in a study of CD8+CD57+ T cells in acquired aplastic anemia. Investigators profiled TCR beta VDJ and CDR3 from genomic DNA template. TCRdb reanalysed the reads using MiXCR and keeps one entry per CDR3 protein. The table records hundreds of thousands of distinct CDR3 sequences, 45% to 65% of them present only once. An expansion of CD8+CD57+ cells by flow cytometry had been shown in patients chosen for sequencing. Material: sorted CD4+, CD8+, or CD8+CD57+ T cells (not recorded which) from PBMCs. The receptors were gathered from a human donor with aplastic anemia.

With regard to this clonotype: Sequence at one end of the junction differs from germline and may be a read error. The chain employs TRBV10-1 and TRBJ2-7, with D hard to call. Germline assignment: CDR1 WNHNN and CDR2 SYGVQD (reference sequence). The CDR3 has 12 residues. The CDR3 loop is CASSNNCGEQYF. The CDR3 nucleotides read TGCGCAAGCAGTAACAACTGTGGGGAGCAGTACTTC.

The chain employs TRBV9 and TRBJ2-7; D remains ambiguous. From germline, CDR1 is SGDLS and CDR2 YYNGEE. The V and J ends lost 0 bases and 4 bases respectively, with 14 bases between them. The CDR3 loop spans 15 amino acids. The CDR3 sequence is CASSVESGSVYEQYF. The CDR3, as DNA: TGTGCCAGCAGCGTAGAGTCTGGATCTGTGTACGAGCAGTACTTC.

This rearrangement joins TRBV7-8 to TRBJ1-2, with D possibly matching TRBD1 (5 bases). The ends were cut back, 6 bases at V and 3 bases at J, with 17 bases in the middle. This CDR3 contains 15 residues. The germline V gene has CDR1 SGHVS and CDR2 FQNEAQ. The CDR3 DNA reads as TGTGCCAGCAGTCGCCACTGGGACGGATACTATGGCTACACCTTC. It codes for CASSRHWDGYYGYTF. The whole variable domain, filled in from reference TRBV7-8 and TRBJ1-2, reads GAGVSQSPRYKVAKRGQDVALRCDPISGHVSLFWYQQALGQGPEFLTYFQNEAQLDKSGLPSDRFFAERPEGSVSTLKIQRTQQEDSAVYLCASSRHWDGYYGYTFGSGTRLTVV.

The V call is TRBV5-1, the J call TRBJ1-1; TRBD1 might be the D (6 bases). Trimming pared 4 bases from V and 0 bases from J, leaving 16 bases between. Germline CDR1 reads SGHRS; CDR2 reads YFSETQ. The CDR3 totals 16 residues. CDR3 nucleotide sequence: TGCGCCAGCAGCGACTACAGGGACCCGATGAACACTGAAGCTTTCTTT. Translation: CASSDYRDPMNTEAFF.

In this sample, this clonotype turned up a few times. In DNA form, the CDR3 reads TGTGCCAGCAGCCCGGGACAGTCTAATTCACCCCTCCACTTT. Amino acids: CASSPGQSNSPLHF. V is TRBV7-9 and J is TRBJ1-6; 7 bases line up with TRBD1. With V trimmed by 5 bases and J by 6 bases, 4 bases remained unmatched. Germline values: CDR1 SEHNR, CDR2 FQNEAQ (reference sequence). The CDR3 spans 14 residues. Full variable domain (outside the CDR3, taken from reference TRBV7-9 and TRBJ1-6): DTGVSQNPRHKITKRGQNVTFRCDPISEHNRLYWYRQTLGQGPEFLTYFQNEAQLEKSRLLSDRFSAERPKGSFSTLEIQRTEQGDSAMYLCASSPGQSNSPLHFGNGTRLTVT.

This clonotype was seen only a few times. The rearrangement uses TRBV6-1 and TRBJ1-6; D is unclear. The germline gives CDR1 MNHNS, CDR2 SASEGT. The CDR3 has 14 residues. Trimming took off 2 bases at V and 10 bases at J, with 12 bases between the two ends. The CDR3 region is CASSEISTGSPLHF. DNA of the CDR3: TGTGCCAGCAGTGAAATTAGTACTGGGTCACCCCTCCACTTT.

The chain recombines TRBV6-5 with TRBJ2-7; no reliable D call. With 7 bases removed from V and 7 bases from J, the gap between germline ends came to 2 bases. The germline V gene has CDR1 MNHEY and CDR2 SVGAGI. This CDR3 has 8 residues. The chain's CDR3 is CASKEQYF. As DNA, the CDR3 is TGTGCCAGCAAGGAGCAGTACTTC.

This rearrangement joins TRBV24-1 to TRBJ2-7, with TRBD1 matching over 12 bases. The V gene's germline CDR1 is KGHDR and CDR2 SFDVKD. The CDR3 extends over 16 amino acids. J lost 3 bases, V lost 2 bases, and 4 bases had no gene match. The CDR3 region is CATSDSGDRGLYEQYF. The CDR3 nucleotides read TGTGCCACCAGTGATTCGGGGGACAGGGGGCTCTACGAGCAGTACTTC.

There are many counts of this clonotype. The chain couples TRBV19 to TRBJ2-3, with unresolved D. The CDR3 contains 14 residues. The germline V gene has CDR1 LNHDA and CDR2 SQIVND (reference sequence). Trimming pared 4 bases from V and 3 bases from J, leaving 11 bases between. The CDR3 sequence is CASSTRWQTDTQYF. CDR3 nucleotides: TGTGCCAGTAGTACGCGGTGGCAGACAGATACGCAGTATTTT.

The chain employs TRBV9 and TRBJ2-3; 8 bases agree with TRBD1. The CDR3 covers 14 residues. The trim removed 2 bases at V and 5 bases at J, leaving 4 bases unmatched. The germline CDR1 and CDR2 sequences are SGDLS and YYNGEE. This CDR3 is CASSVKTGEDTQYF. The CDR3 DNA is TGTGCCAGCAGCGTGAAGACAGGGGAAGATACGCAGTATTTT.

About this clonotype itself: One end of the junction does not line up with germline, which may come from a read error. The chain employs TRBV10-3 and TRBJ2-2, with D possibly matching TRBD2 (6 bases). This CDR3 has 18 residues. Germline V gene data show CDR1 as ENHRY and CDR2 as SYGVKD. The CDR3 reads CAISESSGSGLAGGELFF. The CDR3 region has the DNA TGTGCCATCAGCGAGTCGTCAGGATCGGGACTGGCAGGCGGGGAGCTGTTTTTT.

The chain joins TRBV10-3 to TRBJ1-5; D is perhaps TRBD1 (6 bases). CDR1 is ENHRY and CDR2 is SYGVKD in the germline V gene. This CDR3 region has 14 residues. Trimming removed 5 bases from V and 7 bases from J, with 15 bases in between. Here the CDR3 DNA reads TGTGCCATCAGTCGGACAGACGGGGGGCAGCCCCAGCATTTT. This encodes CAISRTDGGQPQHF.

This clonotype was seen ten or more times. This chain connects TRBV4-1 to TRBJ2-5; a possible D gene is TRBD1 (5 bases). Trimming took 5 bases from V and 1 from J, leaving 11 bases between them. The CDR3 is 14 residues long. From germline, CDR1 is MGHRA and CDR2 YSYEKL. In DNA, the CDR3 is TGCGCCAGCAGCTACCTTGGGGCCCAAGAGACCCAGTACTTC. As protein: CASSYLGAQETQYF.

The chain employs TRBV7-9 and TRBJ1-1, with a tentative D call TRBD1 (6 bases). Trimming cost V 1 base and J 1 base, with 10 bases left between them. The CDR3 loop spans 15 amino acids. In germline, CDR1 is SEHNR, CDR2 FQNEAQ (reference sequence). The CDR3 loop is CASSLETGSNTEAFF. In DNA form, the CDR3 reads TGTGCCAGCAGCTTAGAAACAGGGTCGAACACTGAAGCTTTCTTT.

The chain joins TRBV7-9 to TRBJ2-7; D is perhaps TRBD1 (6 bases). This CDR3 comprises 14 residues. With 2 bases removed from V and 6 bases from J, the gap between germline ends came to 14 bases. CDR1 and CDR2 from the germline V gene are SEHNR and FQNEAQ (reference sequence). CDR3 DNA sequence: TGTGCCAGCAGCTTAACTGGACAGTTATCCGAGCAGTACTTC. Translated, it gives CASSLTGQLSEQYF.

This rearrangement joins TRBV7-8 to TRBJ1-6; no firm D call. The CDR3 totals 14 residues. V gave up 4 bases and J gave up 9 bases, with 13 bases separating them. Germline V CDR1 and CDR2: SGHVS, FQNEAQ. DNA for the CDR3: TGTGCCAGCAGCTCGTCAGAGATAGGTTCACCCCTCCACTTT. Protein product: CASSSSEIGSPLHF.

For this clonotype: Sequence at one end of the junction differs from germline and may be a read error. The V gene is TRBV7-9, the J gene TRBJ2-2, with D perhaps TRBD2 (5 bases). Germline CDR1 is SEHNR and CDR2 is FQNEAQ (reference sequence). This CDR3 has 15 residues. This CDR3 is CASSLHGKTTGELFF. The CDR3, as DNA: TGTGCCAGCAGCTTGCACGGGAAGACCACCGGGGAGCTGTTTTTC. The variable domain in full, completed from reference TRBV7-9 and TRBJ2-2, reads DTGVSQNPRHKITKRGQNVTFRCDPISEHNRLYWYRQTLGQGPEFLTYFQNEAQLEKSRLLSDRFSAERPKGSFSTLEIQRTEQGDSAMYLCASSLHGKTTGELFFGEGSRLTVL.

This clonotype appeared many times. The gene calls are TRBV6-1 and TRBJ2-1; D is possibly TRBD2 (6 bases). Germline V gene lookup returns CDR1 MNHNS and CDR2 SASEGT. Trimming shortened V by 6 bases and J by 6 bases, and 9 bases separated the two germline ends. The CDR3 covers 12 residues. CDR3 loop: CASRDYLNEQFF. CDR3 bases: TGTGCCAGCAGGGACTACCTCAATGAGCAGTTCTTC.

Here the CDR3 DNA reads TGTGCCAGCAGCTTACCGGGACAGCCCTACGAGCAGTACTTC. Translation gives CASSLPGQPYEQYF. The V and J genes are TRBV7-9 and TRBJ2-7; 7 bases are shared with TRBD1. Germline V CDR1 and CDR2: SEHNR, FQNEAQ (reference sequence). V lost 2 bases, J lost 2 bases, and 3 bases stayed unmatched. The CDR3 extends over 14 amino acids.

This clonotype was counted a few times. The J gene is TRBJ2-6, the V gene TRBV15; D possibly corresponds to TRBD1 (5 bases). Germline CDR1 is LNHNV and CDR2 is YYDKDF (reference sequence). The V and J ends lost 0 bases and 6 bases respectively, with 9 bases between them. There are 15 residues in the CDR3. The CDR3 here is CATSRELGEANVLTF. DNA for the CDR3: TGTGCCACCAGCAGAGAATTAGGGGAGGCCAACGTCCTGACTTTC.

This clonotype came up many times. Here the CDR3 DNA reads TGTGCCAGCAGCCCCCTAATCACAGGGAACGAGCAGTACTTC. It encodes CASSPLITGNEQYF. The rearrangement uses TRBV14 and TRBJ2-7; D is possibly TRBD1 (6 bases). Trimming took off 4 bases at V and 5 bases at J, with 15 bases between the two ends. The CDR3 contains 14 residues. Germline V gene data show CDR1 as SGHDN and CDR2 as FVKESK.

The chain combines TRBV9 with TRBJ1-1; tentatively, D is TRBD1 (6 bases). Germline assignment: CDR1 SGDLS and CDR2 YYNGEE. CDR3 length: 14 amino acids. The V end was cut by 2 bases, the J end by 1 base, with 9 bases between. The CDR3 DNA sequence: TGTGCCAGCAGCGTGGGGGGCCCGAACACTGAAGCTTTCTTT. Translating it yields CASSVGGPNTEAFF. Using reference TRBV9 and TRBJ1-1 for the parts outside the CDR3, the full variable domain is DSGVTQTPKHLITATGQRVTLRCSPRSGDLSVYWYQQSLDQGLQFLIQYYNGEERAKGNILERFSAQQFPDLHSELNLSSLELGDSALYFCASSVGGPNTEAFFGQGTRLTVV.

The V call is TRBV20-1, the J call TRBJ2-7; D is uncertain. CDR1 is DFQATT, CDR2 SNEGSKA, per germline (reference sequence). The length of the CDR3 is 11 residues. Trimming removed 6 bases at V and 9 bases at J, with 15 bases between. CDR3 amino acids: CSAIQFGRQYF. The CDR3 nucleotides read TGCAGTGCGATCCAATTTGGAAGGCAGTACTTC.